This entry lists 10 T cell receptor beta chains sequenced from one sample in a study of OX40 agonist ivuxolimab in advanced cancers. Sequencing was performed with immunoSEQ multiplex PCR; in TCRdb, only in-frame clones are kept and a portion is missing. Of around 69,000 clones in the sample, roughly nine tenths were seen once. The source material was CD4+ or CD8+ T cells sorted from blood, sampled in a trial of the OX40 agonist ivuxolimab. These receptor sequences come from an adult with an advanced solid tumor such as melanoma, head and neck, liver or kidney cancer.

This sequence joins TRBV11-2 and TRBJ2-7, with D tentatively TRBD2 (5 bases). This CDR3 is 14 amino acids long. V dropped 5 bases and J dropped 2 bases, with 13 bases sitting between them. Germline V CDR1 and CDR2: SGHAT, FQNNGV. The CDR3 DNA follows: TGTGCCAGCAGCCGTTGGAGCGGAACCTACGAGCAGTACTTC. This gives the protein CASSRWSGTYEQYF.

The V gene is TRBV6-1, the J gene TRBJ1-1, with D unclear. From germline, CDR1 is MNHNS and CDR2 SASEGT. The length of the CDR3 is 14 residues. Trimming took off 7 bases at V and 0 bases at J, with 12 bases between the two ends. CDR3: CASTPPGVNTEAFF. Here the CDR3 DNA reads TGTGCCAGCACCCCCCCGGGAGTGAACACTGAAGCTTTCTTT.

The V and J genes are TRBV2 and TRBJ2-1; 10 bases match TRBD1. CDR3 length: 15 residues. V shed 5 bases and J 4 bases; nucleotides not matched to a gene: 5. CDR1 is SNHLY, CDR2 FYNNEI, per germline. The CDR3 region is CASSLGQGRYNEQFF. Here the CDR3 DNA reads TGTGCCAGCAGTCTGGGACAGGGGCGATACAATGAGCAGTTCTTC.

The rearrangement uses TRBV18 and TRBJ1-2, with a possible D match to TRBD1 (5 bases). Per the germline V gene, CDR1 is KGHSH and CDR2 is LQKENI. The CDR3 is 11 residues long. Trimming shortened V by 3 bases and J by 8 bases, and 7 bases separated the two germline ends. The CDR3 nucleotides are TGTGCCAGCTCACCGGGGGACGGCTACACCTTC. This encodes CASSPGDGYTF.

The chain combines TRBV2 with TRBJ2-1; 10 nucleotides align to TRBD2. Trimming took 6 bases from V and 0 from J; bases not matched to a gene: 14. The CDR3 is 19 residues long. Looked up from germline, CDR1 is SNHLY and CDR2 is FYNNEI. CDR3 loop: CASRPYGGSGRSSYNEQFF. CDR3 nucleotide sequence: TGTGCCAGCAGACCGTATGGGGGTAGCGGGAGGAGCTCCTACAATGAGCAGTTCTTC. Full variable domain (remainder filled in from reference TRBV2 and TRBJ2-1): EPEVTQTPSHQVTQMGQEVILRCVPISNHLYFYWYRQILGQKVEFLVSFYNNEISEKSEIFDDQFSVERPDGSNFTLKIRSTKLEDSAMYFCASRPYGGSGRSSYNEQFFGPGTRLTVL.

V usage is TRBV5-4 and J usage is TRBJ2-3; the D gene is possibly TRBD1 (5 bases). The CDR3 extends over 16 amino acids. CDR1 is SGHNT and CDR2 is YYREEE in the germline V gene (reference sequence). The germline V and J ends were trimmed by 3 bases and 5 bases, with 19 bases remaining between them. The CDR3 bases are TGTGCCAGCAGCTGGAACGGGCCGATGGGGCGAGATACGCAGTATTTT. Translation gives CASSWNGPMGRDTQYF.

The chain employs TRBV18 and TRBJ2-3, with D tentatively TRBD1 (6 bases). The V and J ends lost 3 bases and 4 bases respectively, with 17 bases between them. CDR1 and CDR2 (germline): KGHSH, LQKENI. CDR3 length: 16 residues. CDR3 amino acids: CASSPTGSGVADTQYF. CDR3 coding DNA: TGTGCCAGCTCACCCACAGGGTCCGGTGTAGCAGATACGCAGTATTTT.

The table lists this clone with a few counts. The rearrangement uses TRBV11-2 and TRBJ1-5; D unresolved. The CDR3 is 13 amino acids. V shed 1 base and J shed 5 bases, with 6 bases lying between them. CDR1 and CDR2 from the germline V gene are SGHAT and FQNNGV. CDR3 DNA: TGTGCCAGCAGCTTAGTTGGGGATCAGCCCCAGCATTTT. Encoded protein: CASSLVGDQPQHF.

This chain links TRBV5-1 with TRBJ2-1, with a possible D match to TRBD2 (6 bases). Germline V gene lookup returns CDR1 SGHRS and CDR2 YFSETQ. V lost 1 base and J 2 bases, leaving 16 bases between the germline ends. This CDR3 is 17 amino acids long. The CDR3 sequence: CASSLFIRIAAYNEQFF. CDR3 sequence (DNA): TGCGCCAGCAGCTTGTTCATAAGGATAGCGGCCTACAATGAGCAGTTCTTC.

This rearrangement joins TRBV6-5 to TRBJ2-5, with D perhaps TRBD2 (5 bases). The CDR3 covers 15 residues. Trimming pared 0 bases from V and 4 bases from J, leaving 12 bases between. Germline CDR1 and CDR2: MNHEY and SVGAGI. CDR3 nucleotide sequence: TGTGCCAGCAGTTACTCTCGGGGTACCTTAGAGACCCAGTACTTC. Its protein product is CASSYSRGTLETQYF.